The clone carrying this TCR beta chain turned up a few times. Antigen: not known. These data are taken from a study of blood T cells in healthy people across ages. The wider study: There was about one barcoded beta molecule captured by template switching per two T cells. Study results and limitations: Per million T cells, TCR beta diversity dropped about linearly as age rose.

Trimming removed 4 bases from V and 7 bases from J, with 10 bases in between. The CDR3 has 11 residues. Germline V gene sequence: CDR1 SQVTM, CDR2 ANQGSEA. Drawing of peripheral blood yielded about 9.8 milliliters from each donor. Extracted total RNA amounted to at least 5.5 micrograms for each sample. PCR was performed a second time for about 6 to 11 cycles using a sample-barcoded 5' primer and a J-beta primer mix. One entry per CDR3 protein, called by TCRdb with MiXCR from the 5' RACE reads. Here the sample spans over 600,000 distinct CDR3 sequences, around 21% being singletons. The rearrangement joins TRBV29-1 to TRBJ1-2, with D hard to call. The sample was blood. The sequence derives from a man between 65 and 85 years old in good health. As DNA, the CDR3 is TGCAGCGTTGGCCAGGAGTCTGGCTACACCTTC. Protein: CSVGQESGYTF.